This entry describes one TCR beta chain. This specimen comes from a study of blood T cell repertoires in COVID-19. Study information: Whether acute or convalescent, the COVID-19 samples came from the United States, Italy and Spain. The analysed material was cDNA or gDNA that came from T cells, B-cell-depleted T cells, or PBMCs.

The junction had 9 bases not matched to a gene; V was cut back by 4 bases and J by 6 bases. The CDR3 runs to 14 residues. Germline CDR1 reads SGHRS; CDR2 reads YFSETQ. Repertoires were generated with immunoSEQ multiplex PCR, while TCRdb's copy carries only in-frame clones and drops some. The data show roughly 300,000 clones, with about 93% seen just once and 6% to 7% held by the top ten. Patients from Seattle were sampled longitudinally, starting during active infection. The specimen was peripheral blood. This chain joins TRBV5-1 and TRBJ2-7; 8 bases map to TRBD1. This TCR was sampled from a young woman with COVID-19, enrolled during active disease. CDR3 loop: CASSGQGAFPEQYF. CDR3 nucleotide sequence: TGCGCCAGCAGCGGACAGGGCGCCTTCCCCGAGCAGTACTTC.